This is a list of T cell receptor beta chains from one sample in a study of cytomegalovirus exposure and HLA in healthy donors. Repertoires were generated with immunoSEQ multiplex PCR, while TCRdb's copy carries only in-frame clones and drops some. The sample gives some 130,000 clones, roughly four fifths of which show up once; around 10% is in the top ten. Sequenced material: PBMCs. Receptors originate from a male donor in good health and CMV-seropositive. CDR3s include the opening cysteine and the closing phenylalanine or tryptophan.

V: TRBV28; CDR3: CASSLRLAGVTQYF
V: TRBV6-1; CDR3: CASSPGTDSNQPQHF
V: TRBV28; CDR3: CASRWTGGEKLFF
V: TRBV28; CDR3: CASSLDREGNEQYF
V: TRBV5-6; CDR3: CASSLARNTGELFF
V: TRBV28; CDR3: CASSSDRLYTF
V: TRBV27; CDR3: CASGGSAEGETQYF
V: TRBV28; CDR3: CASRPTTGRGYTF
V: TRBV19; CDR3: CASISSPTTEAFF
V: TRBV30; CDR3: CAWKQISWERNTGELFF
V: TRBV11-2; CDR3: CASSLDGGSDEKLFF
V: TRBV28; CDR3: CASSLAGTQETQYF
V: TRBV6-6; CDR3: CASGYLTRREETQYF
V: TRBV19; CDR3: CASSPTDQPQHF
V: TRBV19; CDR3: CASSILNGGDTQYF
V: TRBV18; CDR3: CASSLQTGGTDTQYF
V: TRBV4-3; CDR3: CASSHGRAYEQYF
V: TRBV5-1; CDR3: CASSSRVSSYEQYF
V: TRBV6-5; CDR3: CASSTGHTEAFF
V: TRBV11-3; CDR3: CASSMTSGNNEQFF
V: TRBV4-2; CDR3: CASSQDPGRAETYNEQFF
V: TRBV7-2; CDR3: CASSSMGQHNEKLFF
V: TRBV4-3; CDR3: CASSQNAVDSNQPQHF
V: TRBV4-3; CDR3: CASSQDVGAQEIQYF
V: TRBV30; CDR3: CAWSVGGRYGYTF
V: TRBV4-3; CDR3: CASSQNQRTRQFF
V: TRBV19; CDR3: CASSHWGHEQYF
V: TRBV7-9; CDR3: CASSSGQGAYGANVLTF
V: TRBV11-2; CDR3: CASTGSEVGELFF
V: TRBV13; CDR3: CASSLRGGLAGEQYF
V: TRBV19; CDR3: CASRVAGGAWEQYF
V: TRBV10-3; CDR3: CAISLRDRDSSYEQYF
V: TRBV10-1; CDR3: CASSEMRGGGANNEQFF
V: TRBV28; CDR3: CASSPSMMGAKLFF
V: TRBV15; CDR3: CATSRPSSGSTDTQYF
V: TRBV7-2; CDR3: CASSSQWYPFF
V: TRBV28; CDR3: CASSPTPGTGQYEQYF
V: TRBV7-2; CDR3: CASSQPPGSDTQYF
V: TRBV6-6; CDR3: CASNFTGLSGYTF
V: TRBV30; CDR3: CAWSGQANTGELFF
V: TRBV19; CDR3: CASSIQRSQETQYF
V: TRBV4-3; CDR3: CASSQEHRGLRTDTQYF
V: TRBV29-1; CDR3: CSVGGFVVRNRTSGRSSYEQYF
V: TRBV2; CDR3: CASSGQGWETQYF
V: TRBV6-6; CDR3: CASIPPGRGEQYF
V: TRBV25-1; CDR3: CASSERIEDTQYF
V: TRBV11-2; CDR3: CASSLEGKGARYEQYF
V: TRBV11-3; CDR3: CASRTDSLGPAGGRDTQYF
V: TRBV5-1; CDR3: CASSSDRGPREQYF
V: TRBV2; CDR3: CASRDLVYEQYF